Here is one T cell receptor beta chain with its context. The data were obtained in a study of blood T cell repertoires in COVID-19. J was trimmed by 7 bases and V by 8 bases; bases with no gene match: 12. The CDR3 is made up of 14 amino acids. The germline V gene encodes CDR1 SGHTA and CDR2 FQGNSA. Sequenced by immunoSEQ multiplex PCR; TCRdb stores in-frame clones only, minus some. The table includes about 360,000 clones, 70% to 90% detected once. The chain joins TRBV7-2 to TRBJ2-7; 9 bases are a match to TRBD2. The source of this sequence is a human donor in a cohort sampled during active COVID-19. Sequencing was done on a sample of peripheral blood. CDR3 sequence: CASSLSAGGREQYF. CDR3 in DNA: TGTGCCAGCTCGCTCTCGGCGGGGGGGCGGGAGCAGTACTTC.